This T cell receptor beta chain came from a study of CD8+ T cells in alopecia areata. Study context: Those patients who were treated received oral tofacitinib, which was given at 5 to 10 mg twice daily for moderate-to-severe alopecia areata. Findings and caveats of the study: With patients, TCR sharing proved less clear than in mice, a difference possibly related to HLA. Normal skin's resident alphabeta T cells are sequenced alongside lesional scalp T cells. Many expanded lesional clones remained in scalp and blood on tofacitinib.

With regard to this clone: The antigen remains unidentified.

The length of the CDR3 is 16 residues. Germline lookup yields CDR1 SEHNR and CDR2 FQNEAQ (reference sequence). V gave up 5 bases and J gave up 4 bases; unmatched junction bases: 4. Reverse transcribed after extraction, RNA yielded cDNA as the sequencing template. Produced via immunoSEQ multiplex PCR; TCRdb's table is partial and in-frame only. The sample has fewer than 250,000 clones, approximately 38% seen once. Treatment: oral pan-JAK inhibitor, 5-10 mg twice daily. Sample: CD4+ T cells sorted from blood, taken around week 30, from a patient treated with tofacitinib. V usage is TRBV7-9 and J usage is TRBJ2-2, with 13 bases aligning to TRBD2. This clonotype was obtained from a human donor with alopecia areata. The CDR3 spells CASSGLAGEFTGELFF. Here the CDR3 DNA reads TGTGCCAGCAGCGGACTAGCGGGGGAGTTCACCGGGGAGCTGTTTTTT. The full variable domain, in which reference TRBV7-9 and TRBJ2-2 provide the parts outside the CDR3, is DTGVSQNPRHKITKRGQNVTFRCDPISEHNRLYWYRQTLGQGPEFLTYFQNEAQLEKSRLLSDRFSAERPKGSFSTLEIQRTEQGDSAMYLCASSGLAGEFTGELFFGEGSRLTVL.